The entry below gives a single TCR beta chain sequence along with its context. Its specificity is not known. TCRdb used MiXCR to reprocess the reads, holding one entry per CDR3 protein. Among roughly 500,000 distinct CDR3 sequences listed, about 42% were seen once. The data stem from a study of T cell repertoires in cytomegalovirus infection. About the research overall: Well-studied HLA-B-restricted CMV epitopes were used in the study alongside recently identified HLA-C-restricted ones. CMV infection plus the matching HLA type was flagged by public TCR beta signatures.

Overall study results and limits: HLA-C-restricted, CMV-specific TCR beta clonotypes were dominant ex vivo.

V was pared by 3 bases and J by 4 bases, with 13 bases of the junction left unmatched. The CDR3 extends over 17 amino acids. Germline V gene lookup returns CDR1 MGHRA and CDR2 YSYEKL. This clonotype was obtained from a human donor in good health (CMV status not recorded). Some clones in this sample may be carry-over from other donors' samples. The sequenced sample was cultured PBMCs, obtained from culture after CMV antigen stimulation. The chain employs TRBV4-1 and TRBJ2-3, with 7 bases identical to TRBD2. The CDR3 region has the DNA TGCGCCAGCAGCCAGGGGGGTGGCCCAGGACTAGCAGATACGCAGTATTTT. Its translation is CASSQGGGPGLADTQYF.